Listed here are 29 T cell receptor beta chains from one sample, sequenced in a study of human T cells and chemical hapten exposure. Sample time point: pre-sensitization, week 0. Indicated treatment: therapeutic diphenylcyclopropenone sensitization with weekly scalp DPC. From the RACE reads, TCRdb called clonotypes with MiXCR, one entry per CDR3 protein. The sample holds 240,000 or so distinct CDR3 sequences, more than 6.5% seen once. Sequenced here: whole blood, sampled in connection with sensitization to the hapten diphenylcyclopropenone (DPC). The receptors were sampled from a woman between 35 and 50 years old with alopecia areata. Some clones in this sample may be carry-over from other donors' samples.

The V call is TRBV10-3, the J call TRBJ2-7, with 8 nucleotides matching TRBD2. With V trimmed by 0 bases and J by 6 bases, 4 bases remained unmatched. This CDR3 is built from 14 residues. Germline-derived CDR1 and CDR2 are ENHRY and SYGVKD. This CDR3 reads CAISESGGRSEQYF. CDR3 sequence (DNA): TGTGCCATCAGTGAGTCTGGCGGGAGGAGCGAGCAGTACTTC.

The chain is built from TRBV5-1 and TRBJ1-3, with a tentative D call TRBD1 (6 bases). V lost 4 bases to trimming and J lost 4 bases, with 12 bases between them. Germline V CDR1 and CDR2: SGHRS, YFSETQ. This CDR3 is 14 amino acids long. The CDR3 DNA is TGCGCCAGCAGCCCAGGGACAATCGGAAACACCATATATTTT. It encodes CASSPGTIGNTIYF. Together with reference TRBV5-1 and TRBJ1-3, the CDR3 gives the full variable domain: KAGVTQTPRYLIKTRGQQVTLSCSPISGHRSVSWYQQTPGQGLQFLFEYFSETQRNKGNFPGRFSGRQFSNSRSEMNVSTLELGDSALYLCASSPGTIGNTIYFGEGSWLTVV.

Ten or more counts support this clonotype. The rearrangement joins TRBV25-1 to TRBJ1-5, with D hard to call. The germline gives CDR1 MGHDK, CDR2 SYGVNS. CDR3 length equals 12 residues. Trimming cost V 3 bases and J 6 bases, with 6 bases left between them. The CDR3 spells CASSELGQPQHF. The CDR3 DNA sequence: TGTGCCAGCAGTGAGTTGGGTCAGCCCCAGCATTTT. Supplemented by reference TRBV25-1 and TRBJ1-5, the full variable domain reads EADIYQTPRYLVIGTGKKITLECSQTMGHDKMYWYQQDPGMELHLIHYSYGVNSTEKGDLSSESTVSRIRTEHFPLTLESARPSHTSQYLCASSELGQPQHFGDGTRLSIL.

Concerning this clonotype itself: The final CDR3 position lacks the conserved phenylalanine or tryptophan, pointing to a likely read error. V is TRBV7-8 and J is TRBJ2-7; perhaps TRBD2 as D (5 bases). This CDR3 has 16 amino acids. Looked up from germline, CDR1 is SGHVS and CDR2 is FQNEAQ. V lost 0 bases, J lost 7 bases, and 19 bases lay in between. This CDR3 is CASSLALGVKVKEQYL. The DNA for the CDR3 is TGTGCCAGCAGCTTAGCGCTCGGGGTTAAAGTGAAAGAGCAGTACCTC.

V gene TRBV29-1 combines with J gene TRBJ1-1; D is unclear. Germline CDR1 reads SQVTM; CDR2 reads ANQGSEA. CDR3 length: 11 residues. V was pared by 5 bases and J by 2 bases, with 6 bases between. The CDR3 protein is CSVSINTEAFF. In DNA, the CDR3 is TGCAGCGTTTCTATCAACACTGAAGCTTTCTTT.

This sequence joins TRBV10-3 and TRBJ1-6, with 7 bases aligning to TRBD1. CDR1 is ENHRY, CDR2 SYGVKD, per germline. Unmatched junction bases numbered 9, after V lost 6 bases and J lost 10 bases. This CDR3 is built from 14 residues. The CDR3 region is CAIRTAQGDSPLHF. As DNA, the CDR3 is TGTGCCATCAGAACGGCCCAGGGGGACTCACCCCTCCACTTT.

This clonotype was seen many times. The chain has TRBV28 and TRBJ1-5; maybe TRBD1 (6 bases). The length of the CDR3 is 15 residues. With 2 bases removed from V and 2 bases from J, the gap between germline ends came to 10 bases. Germline V lookup: CDR1 MDHEN, CDR2 SYDVKM. CDR3 loop: CASSLNRVGNQPQHF. CDR3 in DNA: TGTGCCAGCAGTTTAAACAGGGTTGGCAATCAGCCCCAGCATTTT.

This chain joins TRBV5-5 and TRBJ2-1; D perhaps matches TRBD2 (6 bases). This CDR3 contains 13 residues. Trimming left V 5 bases short and J 6 bases short, with 12 bases between. From germline, CDR1 is SGHKS and CDR2 YYEKEE (reference sequence). CDR3 in DNA: TGTGCCAGCAGTAAGGACTACCCCAATGAGCAGTTCTTC. Its protein is CASSKDYPNEQFF. Based on the CDR3 plus reference TRBV5-5 and TRBJ2-1, the full variable domain is DAGVTQSPTHLIKTRGQQVTLRCSPISGHKSVSWYQQVLGQGPQFIFQYYEKEERGRGNFPDRFSARQFPNYSSELNVNALLLGDSALYLCASSKDYPNEQFFGPGTRLTVL.

This clonotype was seen only a few times. One end of the junction does not line up with germline, which may come from a read error. The gene calls are TRBV2 and TRBJ1-1; no reliable D call. Germline V gene sequence: CDR1 SNHLY, CDR2 FYNNEI. The CDR3 loop spans 12 amino acids. CDR3 amino acids: CASSATPSLGPF. The CDR3 DNA reads TGTGCCAGCAGTGCGACCCCCTCACTCGGGCCTTTT.

This clonotype came up many times. The genes are TRBV7-2 and TRBJ2-1, with D possibly TRBD2 on 5 matching bases. The CDR3 length is 14 residues. The V gene's germline CDR1 is SGHTA and CDR2 FQGNSA. The ends were cut back, 1 base at V and 5 bases at J, with 9 bases in the middle. The CDR3, as DNA: TGTGCCAGCAGCTTAGTTCTCGGGAACAATGAGCAGTTCTTC. Its protein is CASSLVLGNNEQFF.

In its sample, this clonotype was seen many times. The CDR3 nucleotides read TGTGCCAGCAGTAATAACGGGGCGGGTAATGAAAAACTGTTTTTT. Translating it yields CASSNNGAGNEKLFF. J is TRBJ1-4 and V is TRBV28; D is possibly TRBD1 (5 bases). The CDR3 has 15 amino acids. V shed 5 bases and J shed 4 bases, with 14 bases lying between them. The germline gives CDR1 MDHEN, CDR2 SYDVKM.

The chain couples TRBV7-9 to TRBJ2-1; no firm D call. CDR3 length: 15 amino acids. Germline V gene data show CDR1 as SEHNR and CDR2 as FQNEAQ (reference sequence). V was pared by 10 bases and J by 1 base, with 17 bases between. In DNA form, the CDR3 reads TGTGCCACCCTAAGCCAGGAAGGGTCCTACAATGAGCAGTTCTTC. This translates into CATLSQEGSYNEQFF.

V is TRBV12-3 or TRBV12-4 and J is TRBJ2-3; TRBD1 is a possible D gene (5 bases). Trimming cost V 5 bases and J 6 bases, with 9 bases left between them. The CDR3 is 12 residues long. The CDR3: CASSQGYDTQYF. The DNA of the CDR3 is TGTGCCAGCAGTCAGGGATACGATACGCAGTATTTT.

The chain joins TRBV25-1 to TRBJ2-5; a possible D gene is TRBD1 (6 bases). The germline gives CDR1 MGHDK, CDR2 SYGVNS. The CDR3 consists of 13 residues. The germline V and J ends were trimmed by 8 bases and 1 base, with 11 bases remaining between them. Here the CDR3 DNA reads TGTGCCAGCCTGAGAGGGGGCCAAGAGACCCAGTACTTC. Protein product: CASLRGGQETQYF.

This sequence joins TRBV5-1 and TRBJ2-7; weak D call: TRBD1 (7 bases). The CDR3 loop spans 16 amino acids. Germline CDR1 reads SGHRS; CDR2 reads YFSETQ. The V end lost 0 bases, the J end lost 4 bases, and 17 bases lay between the germline ends. The CDR3 DNA is TGCGCCAGCAGCTTGGGACGGCAGGGGGAGGCGTACGAGCAGTACTTC. Residues: CASSLGRQGEAYEQYF.

This clonotype was detected a few times. The rearrangement joins TRBV6-4 to TRBJ2-1, with D possibly called TRBD1 or TRBD2 (5 bases each). The V and J ends lost 0 bases and 6 bases respectively, with 15 bases between them. The length of the CDR3 is 16 residues. Germline V lookup: CDR1 MRHNA, CDR2 SNTAGT. CDR3 sequence: CASSDSWGRGVNEQFF. CDR3 nucleotides: TGTGCCAGCAGTGACTCTTGGGGGAGAGGGGTCAATGAGCAGTTCTTC.

V gene TRBV20-1 combines with J gene TRBJ2-3; 9 nucleotides match TRBD1. Germline V gives CDR1 DFQATT, CDR2 SNEGSKA (reference sequence). Trimming removed 3 bases from V and 3 bases from J; junction bases left unmatched: 7. The length of the CDR3 is 15 residues. For the CDR3, the DNA is TGCAGTGCTAGGACCCGGGACAGGGTGACAGATACGCAGTATTTT. Translating gives CSARTRDRVTDTQYF.

The rearrangement links TRBV29-1 to TRBJ2-7; D may match TRBD1 or TRBD2 (5 bases each). This CDR3 comprises 13 residues. Germline CDR1 reads SQVTM; CDR2 reads ANQGSEA. Trimming took 4 bases from V and 0 from J, leaving 10 bases between them. CDR3 in amino acids: CSVARDRSYEQYF. CDR3 in DNA: TGCAGCGTTGCGAGGGACCGCTCCTACGAGCAGTACTTC.

The chain carries TRBV28 and TRBJ1-5; 9 nucleotides line up with TRBD1. The CDR3 runs 16 residues. The germline CDR1 and CDR2 sequences are MDHEN and SYDVKM. V was clipped by 6 bases and J by 4 bases; unmatched bases: 10. The CDR3 is CASSPKYRGRNQPQHF. The CDR3 DNA sequence: TGTGCCAGCAGCCCTAAATACAGGGGGCGGAATCAGCCCCAGCATTTT.

The chain uses TRBV20-1 and TRBJ2-1; 11 bases are shared with TRBD2. This CDR3 region has 16 residues. The trim removed 1 base at V and 7 bases at J, leaving 9 bases unmatched. Germline V lookup: CDR1 DFQATT, CDR2 SNEGSKA (reference sequence). The CDR3 is CSARVLGLAGGNEQFF. The CDR3 DNA reads TGCAGTGCTAGAGTATTAGGACTAGCGGGTGGGAATGAGCAGTTCTTC.

Ten or more counts support this clonotype. V usage is TRBV6-1 and J usage is TRBJ1-1, with D hard to call. V lost 8 bases, J lost 1 base, and 14 bases lay in between. The CDR3 runs 14 residues. Germline V gene data show CDR1 as MNHNS and CDR2 as SASEGT. The chain's CDR3 is CASGVDWANTEAFF. Here the CDR3 DNA reads TGTGCCAGCGGGGTGGATTGGGCGAACACTGAAGCTTTCTTT.

This clonotype was recorded a few times. V gene TRBV7-2 combines with J gene TRBJ1-1; D is perhaps TRBD1 (6 bases). Germline CDR1 is SGHTA and CDR2 is FQGNSA. V was clipped by 6 bases and J by 9 bases, with 17 bases between them. CDR3 size: 13 residues. CDR3 bases: TGTGCCAGCAGGCGAACAGGGTCGCCGCAAGCTTTCTTT. This gives the protein CASRRTGSPQAFF.

In its sample, this clonotype was seen a few times. The chain is built from TRBV12-3 or TRBV12-4 and TRBJ1-6, with 9 bases lining up with TRBD1. Trimming removed 6 bases from V and 4 bases from J; junction bases left unmatched: 10. The CDR3 has 17 amino acids. The CDR3 reads CASRVFPGQGYNSPLHF. The CDR3 DNA sequence: TGTGCCAGCAGAGTTTTTCCTGGACAGGGGTATAATTCACCCCTCCACTTT.

This clonotype was observed a handful of times. The chain uses TRBV29-1 and TRBJ2-5; TRBD2 matches 15 bases. CDR1 and CDR2 from the germline V gene are SQVTM and ANQGSEA. The junction had 8 bases not matched to a gene; V was cut back by 7 bases and J by 2 bases. The CDR3 totals 16 residues. The CDR3 nucleotides are TGCAGCGCGCGACGGACTAGCGGGAGGGGACAAGAGACCCAGTACTTC. This sequence encodes CSARRTSGRGQETQYF.

This clonotype was observed a few times. J is TRBJ2-2 and V is TRBV18; D is unresolved. Looked up from germline, CDR1 is KGHSH and CDR2 is LQKENI. The length of the CDR3 is 16 residues. V was clipped by 3 bases and J by 0 bases, with 11 bases between them. The CDR3 sequence: CASSPYEVPNTGELFF. CDR3 coding DNA: TGTGCCAGCTCACCCTATGAGGTGCCGAACACCGGGGAGCTGTTTTTT.

In this sample, this clonotype turned up many times. This rearrangement joins TRBV12-3 or TRBV12-4 to TRBJ2-5; D is perhaps TRBD2 (5 bases). This CDR3 contains 14 residues. Trimming left V 6 bases short and J 2 bases short, with 13 bases between. CDR3 amino acids: CASSPPGIQETQYF. CDR3 coding DNA: TGTGCCAGCAGCCCTCCCGGGATACAAGAGACCCAGTACTTC.

DNA of the CDR3: TGCAGTGCTAGAGACCTGACAGGGGCCCTTTTCTTT. Translated: CSARDLTGALFF. The chain carries TRBV20-1 and TRBJ1-1, with 8 bases lining up with TRBD1. The CDR3 is 12 residues long. Looked up from germline, CDR1 is DFQATT and CDR2 is SNEGSKA (reference sequence). V was clipped by 0 bases and J by 13 bases; unmatched bases: 7.

The gene calls are TRBV12-3 or TRBV12-4 and TRBJ2-3; D is perhaps TRBD2 (5 bases). This CDR3 is 12 amino acids long. The V and J ends lost 6 bases and 6 bases respectively, with 10 bases between them. The CDR3 nucleotides are TGTGCCAGCAGCACGAGAGGGGATACGCAGTATTTT. The encoded protein is CASSTRGDTQYF.

The chain carries TRBV5-1 and TRBJ2-6; maybe TRBD1 (6 bases). Germline V gene data show CDR1 as SGHRS and CDR2 as YFSETQ. V gave up 3 bases and J gave up 0 bases, with 10 bases separating them. CDR3 size: 16 residues. The CDR3: CASSSGQNSGANVLTF. In nucleotides, the CDR3 is TGCGCCAGCAGCTCGGGACAAAACTCTGGGGCCAACGTCCTGACTTTC. The full variable domain, rest sourced from reference TRBV5-1 and TRBJ2-6, is KAGVTQTPRYLIKTRGQQVTLSCSPISGHRSVSWYQQTPGQGLQFLFEYFSETQRNKGNFPGRFSGRQFSNSRSEMNVSTLELGDSALYLCASSSGQNSGANVLTFGAGSRLTVL.